This T cell receptor (beta chain) is drawn from a study of early T cells in non-severe SARS-CoV-2 infection. The library protocol tagged individual cDNA molecules with unique molecular identifiers. TCRdb redid the calling of the 5' RACE reads with MiXCR, one entry per CDR3 protein. The table includes some 85,000 distinct CDR3 sequences, roughly an eighth detected once. Trimming took 0 bases from V and 6 from J, leaving 3 bases between them. Germline V gene sequence: CDR1 MDHEN, CDR2 SYDVKM. CDR3 length equals 12 residues. This clonotype showed up just a few times. The sequence was collected from an adult who was a healthcare worker with PCR-confirmed SARS-CoV-2 infection or an uninfected control (not recorded which). This sequence joins TRBV28 and TRBJ1-5; D unresolved. The sequencing input was whole blood. The CDR3 loop reads CASSLWGQPQHF. The CDR3 DNA sequence: TGTGCCAGCAGTTTATGGGGTCAGCCCCAGCATTTT.